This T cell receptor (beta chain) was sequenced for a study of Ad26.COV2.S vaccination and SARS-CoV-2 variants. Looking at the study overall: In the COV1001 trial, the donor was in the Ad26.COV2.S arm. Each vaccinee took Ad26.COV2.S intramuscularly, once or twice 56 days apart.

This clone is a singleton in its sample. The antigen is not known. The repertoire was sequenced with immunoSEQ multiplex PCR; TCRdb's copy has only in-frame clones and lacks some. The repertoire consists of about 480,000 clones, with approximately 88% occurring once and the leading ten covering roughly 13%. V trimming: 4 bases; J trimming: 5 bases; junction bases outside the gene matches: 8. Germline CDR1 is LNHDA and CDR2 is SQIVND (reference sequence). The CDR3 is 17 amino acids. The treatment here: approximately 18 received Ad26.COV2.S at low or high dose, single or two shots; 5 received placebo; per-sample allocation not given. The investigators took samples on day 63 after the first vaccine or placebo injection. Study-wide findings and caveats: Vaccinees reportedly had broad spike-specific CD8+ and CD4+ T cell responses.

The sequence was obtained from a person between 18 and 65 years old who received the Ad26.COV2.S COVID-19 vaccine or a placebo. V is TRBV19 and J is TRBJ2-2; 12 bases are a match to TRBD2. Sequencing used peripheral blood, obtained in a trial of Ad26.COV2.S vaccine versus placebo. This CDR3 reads CASSTRTSGIGTGELFF. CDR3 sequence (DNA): TGTGCCAGTAGTACCCGGACTAGCGGGATCGGTACCGGGGAGCTGTTTTTT.